Listed here are 16 T cell receptor beta chains from one sample, sequenced in a study of T-cell reconstitution after alpha-beta-depleted transplantation in children. Unique molecular identifiers were used in preparing the TCRbeta library. TCRdb re-analysed the PCR reads in MiXCR, keeping a single row per CDR3 protein. The table shows more than 200,000 distinct CDR3 sequences, with about 23% occurring only once. The sequences come from PBMCs, collected before TCRalphabeta/CD19-depleted stem cell transplant. These receptors all stem from a girl aged 2-15 years with Fanconi anemia, due to receive a stem cell transplant.

The J gene is TRBJ2-7, the V gene TRBV20-1; 8 nucleotides align to TRBD2. CDR1 is DFQATT, CDR2 SNEGSKA, per germline (reference sequence). The CDR3 is 14 residues long. V lost 1 base, J lost 6 bases, and 8 bases stayed unmatched. The CDR3 nucleotides read TGCAGTGCTAGAGTGAGCGGGAGAATAAGCGAGCAGTACTTC. Residues: CSARVSGRISEQYF.

The chain joins TRBV4-1 to TRBJ2-2, with no clear D. Germline V lookup: CDR1 MGHRA, CDR2 YSYEKL. The CDR3 totals 14 residues. V was shortened by 1 base and J by 1 base, with 4 bases between the two germline ends. The chain's CDR3 is CASSQAQNTGELFF. The CDR3 bases are TGCGCCAGCAGCCAAGCACAGAACACCGGGGAGCTGTTTTTT.

This clonotype occurred once. The rearrangement uses TRBV7-3 and TRBJ2-1; 13 positions agree with TRBD2. The junction had 8 bases not matched to a gene; V was cut back by 5 bases and J by 7 bases. The CDR3 is 16 amino acids. Per germline, CDR1 SGHTA and CDR2 FQGTGA. CDR3 loop: CASSPGLAGLGNEQFF. The CDR3 bases are TGTGCCAGCAGCCCGGGACTAGCGGGACTTGGGAATGAGCAGTTCTTC. Using reference TRBV7-3 and TRBJ2-1 for the parts outside the CDR3, the full variable domain is GAGVSQTPSNKVTEKGKYVELRCDPISGHTALYWYRQSLGQGPEFLIYFQGTGAADDSGLPNDRFFAVRPEGSVSTLKIQRTERGDSAVYLCASSPGLAGLGNEQFFGPGTRLTVL.

This clonotype was picked up many times. The chain recombines TRBV12-3 or TRBV12-4 with TRBJ2-1; D remains unclear. V was trimmed by 3 bases and J by 8 bases, leaving 8 bases between them. This CDR3 contains 12 residues. The CDR3 DNA is TGTGCCAGCAGTTTTGGATCGGATGAGCAGTTCTTC. It codes for CASSFGSDEQFF.

This clonotype was seen a few times. This chain connects TRBV18 to TRBJ2-7; unclear D gene. This CDR3 has 15 amino acids. Germline V lookup: CDR1 KGHSH, CDR2 LQKENI. V dropped 3 bases and J dropped 0 bases, with 12 bases sitting between them. The CDR3: CASSPAQATSYEQYF. CDR3 nucleotides: TGTGCCAGCTCACCCGCTCAGGCTACCTCCTACGAGCAGTACTTC.

This clonotype occurred a few times. The chain carries TRBV19 and TRBJ1-1; D not resolved. This CDR3 contains 13 residues. Trimming shortened V by 3 bases and J by 0 bases, and 5 bases separated the two germline ends. CDR1 LNHDA and CDR2 SQIVND come from the germline V gene (reference sequence). Here the CDR3 reads CASSIYLNTEAFF. DNA for the CDR3: TGTGCCAGTAGTATCTACTTGAACACTGAAGCTTTCTTT.

The V call is TRBV27, the J call TRBJ2-7; 12 nucleotides line up with TRBD2. V was clipped by 0 bases and J by 5 bases; unmatched bases: 5. The germline gives CDR1 MNHEY, CDR2 SMNVEV (reference sequence). This CDR3 is 16 amino acids long. CDR3 sequence reads: CASSLSTLAGGHEQYF. CDR3 DNA: TGTGCCAGCAGTTTATCGACCCTAGCGGGAGGGCACGAGCAGTACTTC.

This clonotype was observed many times. The chain has TRBV29-1 and TRBJ1-2, with D tentatively TRBD1 (5 bases). The CDR3 is 11 amino acids. The V gene's germline CDR1 is SQVTM and CDR2 ANQGSEA. Trimming removed 3 bases from V and 7 bases from J, with 9 bases in between. DNA for the CDR3: TGCAGCGTTGACAGGGTCAGTGGCTACACCTTC. Its protein is CSVDRVSGYTF.

This clonotype was found many times. CDR3 bases: TGCAGTGCTATGAAGCGGGGGGCGGGAGAGACCCAGTACTTC. It yields the protein CSAMKRGAGETQYF. This chain links TRBV20-1 with TRBJ2-5; 9 positions match TRBD2. V was pared by 4 bases and J by 4 bases, with 7 bases of the junction left unmatched. This CDR3 comprises 14 residues. The germline CDR1 and CDR2 sequences are DFQATT and SNEGSKA (reference sequence).

V gene TRBV29-1 combines with J gene TRBJ2-7, with TRBD2 matching over 8 bases. V shed 5 bases, J shed 3 bases, and the junction held 3 bases outside the gene matches. This CDR3 region has 12 residues. The germline gives CDR1 SQVTM, CDR2 ANQGSEA. This CDR3 reads CSVRLAGYEQYF. In DNA form, the CDR3 reads TGCAGCGTTCGTCTAGCGGGCTACGAGCAGTACTTC.

The table lists this clonotype with many counts. The rearrangement uses TRBV12-3 or TRBV12-4 and TRBJ2-2; tentatively, D is TRBD2 (5 bases). Trimming left V 6 bases short and J 1 base short, with 9 bases between. The length of the CDR3 is 14 residues. CDR3 residues: CASSPGMNTGELFF. In nucleotides, the CDR3 is TGTGCCAGCAGCCCGGGGATGAACACCGGGGAGCTGTTTTTT.

The chain links TRBV29-1 to TRBJ2-7, with TRBD1 identical over 7 bases. Trimming removed 6 bases from V and 1 base from J; junction bases left unmatched: 12. From germline, CDR1 is SQVTM and CDR2 ANQGSEA. The CDR3 extends over 15 amino acids. CDR3 region: CSVSLLGTASYEQYF. For the CDR3, the DNA is TGCAGCGTCTCCCTTCTCGGGACAGCGTCCTACGAGCAGTACTTC.

This clonotype showed up many times. The rearrangement uses TRBV29-1 and TRBJ2-2, with a possible D match to TRBD2 (5 bases). The CDR3 consists of 12 residues. With 6 bases removed from V and 7 bases from J, the gap between germline ends came to 12 bases. Per germline, CDR1 SQVTM and CDR2 ANQGSEA. CDR3 sequence (DNA): TGCAGCGTGAGGGAGCCTAACGGGGAGCTGTTTTTT. It yields the protein CSVREPNGELFF.

This clonotype has ten or more counts. The chain joins TRBV12-3 or TRBV12-4 to TRBJ1-5, with D possibly TRBD1 on 5 matching bases. The CDR3 is 14 residues long. With 6 bases removed from V and 0 bases from J, the gap between germline ends came to 9 bases. The CDR3 region has the DNA TGTGCCAGCAGCACACAGGTTAGCAATCAGCCCCAGCATTTT. It codes for CASSTQVSNQPQHF.

This clonotype has more than one count but fewer than ten. The V call is TRBV13, the J call TRBJ2-5; D is unclear. V was shortened by 5 bases and J by 7 bases, with 8 bases between the two germline ends. Germline lookup yields CDR1 PRHDT and CDR2 FYEKMQ (reference sequence). The CDR3 covers 11 residues. Written as DNA, the CDR3 is TGTGCCAGCAGCGACGTAGGGACCCAGTACTTC. It yields the protein CASSDVGTQYF.

In this sample, this clonotype turned up many times. The J gene is TRBJ2-7, the V gene TRBV20-1; D remains ambiguous. The germline V gene encodes CDR1 DFQATT and CDR2 SNEGSKA (reference sequence). Trimming cost V 3 bases and J 3 bases, with 6 bases left between them. The length of the CDR3 is 11 residues. CDR3 in amino acids: CSARILYEQYF. The CDR3, as DNA: TGCAGTGCTAGGATCCTCTACGAGCAGTACTTC.